Sequencing of this TCR beta chain was carried out in a study of cytomegalovirus exposure and HLA in healthy donors. Primers included in the PCR were 60 Vbeta and 13 Jbeta primers. Sequencing used immunoSEQ multiplex PCR; TCRdb keeps in-frame clones, though not all of them. Here the sample spans fewer than 150,000 clones, approximately 83% being singletons. With V trimmed by 5 bases and J by 0 bases, 7 bases remained unmatched. The CDR3 spans 16 residues. The V gene's germline CDR1 is LNHDA and CDR2 SQIVND (reference sequence). This TCR was sampled from a man between 40 and 49 years old in good health and CMV-seropositive. This chain connects TRBV19 to TRBJ2-1; 7 bases are shared with TRBD2. Sequencing was done on a sample of PBMCs. CDR3 DNA: TGTGCCAGTAGTGGCCGCGGCGGGAGCTCCTACAATGAGCAGTTCTTC. This gives the protein CASSGRGGSSYNEQFF.